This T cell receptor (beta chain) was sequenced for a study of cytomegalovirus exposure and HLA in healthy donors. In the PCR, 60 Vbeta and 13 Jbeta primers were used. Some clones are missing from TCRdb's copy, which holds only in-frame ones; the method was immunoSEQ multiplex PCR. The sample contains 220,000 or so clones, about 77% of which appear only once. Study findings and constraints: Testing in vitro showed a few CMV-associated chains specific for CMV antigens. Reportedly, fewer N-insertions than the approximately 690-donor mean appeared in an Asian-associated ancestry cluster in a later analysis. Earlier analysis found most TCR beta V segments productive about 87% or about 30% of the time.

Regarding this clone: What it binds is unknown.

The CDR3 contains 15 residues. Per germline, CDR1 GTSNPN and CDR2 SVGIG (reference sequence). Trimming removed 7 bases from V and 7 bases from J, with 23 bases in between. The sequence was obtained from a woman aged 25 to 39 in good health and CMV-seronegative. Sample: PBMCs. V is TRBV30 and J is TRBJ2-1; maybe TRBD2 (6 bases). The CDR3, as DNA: TGTGCCTTTTGGAGCAACGGGAGAGGAAGGAATGAGCAGTTCTTC. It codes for CAFWSNGRGRNEQFF.